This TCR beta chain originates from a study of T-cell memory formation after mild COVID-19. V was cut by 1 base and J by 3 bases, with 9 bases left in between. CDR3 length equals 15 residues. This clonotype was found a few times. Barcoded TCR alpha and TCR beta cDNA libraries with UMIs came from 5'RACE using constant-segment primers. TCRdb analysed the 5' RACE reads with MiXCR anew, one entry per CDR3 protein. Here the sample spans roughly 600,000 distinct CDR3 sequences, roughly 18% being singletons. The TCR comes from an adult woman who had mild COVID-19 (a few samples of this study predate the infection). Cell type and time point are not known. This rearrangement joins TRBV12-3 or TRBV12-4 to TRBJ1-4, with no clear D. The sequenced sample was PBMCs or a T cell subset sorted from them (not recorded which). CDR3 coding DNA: TGTGCCAGCAGTTTAGAGGGCACGGCTAATGAAAAACTGTTTTTT. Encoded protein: CASSLEGTANEKLFF.